This TCR beta chain was obtained from a study of T cell clonotyping in hematopoietic cell transplantation. Study in general: Recipients' pretransplant samples followed cytoreduction. Findings and caveats of the study: Few recipient clonotypes overlapped donors; over 95% were de novo at given depth.

Only in-frame clones appear in the TCRdb table, and some are missing; sequencing was by immunoSEQ multiplex PCR. The repertoire holds roughly 49,000 clones, with 80% to 90% as singletons. The time point is: recipient sample about 28 days before transplant, after cytoreduction. This clone was detected a few times. Antigen: not known. Germline V gene sequence: CDR1 SGDLS, CDR2 YYNGEE. The V end was cut by 0 bases, the J end by 3 bases, with 6 bases between. The CDR3 covers 13 residues. The chain joins TRBV9 to TRBJ1-2; D call uncertain. This specimen was peripheral blood mononuclear cells, taken before stem cell transplant. This clonotype was obtained from a man aged 60 to 69 with biphenotypic leukemia. Some clones in this sample may be carry-over from other donors' samples. The CDR3 DNA reads TGTGCCAGCAGCGTAGCCCAGCACTATGGCTACACCTTC. This codes for CASSVAQHYGYTF.